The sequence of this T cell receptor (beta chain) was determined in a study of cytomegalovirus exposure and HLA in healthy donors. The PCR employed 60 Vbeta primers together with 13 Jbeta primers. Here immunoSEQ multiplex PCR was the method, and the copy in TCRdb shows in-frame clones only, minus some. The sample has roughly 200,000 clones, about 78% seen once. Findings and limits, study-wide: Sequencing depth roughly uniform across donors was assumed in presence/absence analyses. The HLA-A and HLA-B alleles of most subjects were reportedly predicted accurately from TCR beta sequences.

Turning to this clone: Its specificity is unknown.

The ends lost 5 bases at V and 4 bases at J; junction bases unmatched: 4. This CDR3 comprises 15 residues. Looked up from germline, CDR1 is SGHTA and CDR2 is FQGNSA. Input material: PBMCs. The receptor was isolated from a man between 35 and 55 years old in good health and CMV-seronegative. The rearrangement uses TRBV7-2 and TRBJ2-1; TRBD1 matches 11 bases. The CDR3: CASSRGTGGYNEQFF. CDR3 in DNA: TGTGCCAGCAGCCGAGGGACAGGGGGATACAATGAGCAGTTCTTC.